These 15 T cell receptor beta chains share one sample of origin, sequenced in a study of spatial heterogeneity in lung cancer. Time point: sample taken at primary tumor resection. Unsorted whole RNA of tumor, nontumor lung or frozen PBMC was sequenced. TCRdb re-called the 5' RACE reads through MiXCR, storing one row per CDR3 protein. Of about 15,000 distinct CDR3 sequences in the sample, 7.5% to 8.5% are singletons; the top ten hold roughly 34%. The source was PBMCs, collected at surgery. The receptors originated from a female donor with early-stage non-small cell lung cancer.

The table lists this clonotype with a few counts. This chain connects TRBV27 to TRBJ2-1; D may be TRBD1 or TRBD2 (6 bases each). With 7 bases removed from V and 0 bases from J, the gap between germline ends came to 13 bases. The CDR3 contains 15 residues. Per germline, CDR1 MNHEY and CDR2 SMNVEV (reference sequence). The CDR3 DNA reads TGTGCCAGCACTGAGGGGGGTAGCTCCTACAATGAGCAGTTCTTC. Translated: CASTEGGSSYNEQFF.

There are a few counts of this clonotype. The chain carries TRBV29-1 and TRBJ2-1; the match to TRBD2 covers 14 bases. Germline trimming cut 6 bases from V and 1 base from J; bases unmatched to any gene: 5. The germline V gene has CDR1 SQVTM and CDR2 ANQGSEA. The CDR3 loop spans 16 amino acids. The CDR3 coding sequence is TGCAGCGTGCAGGGACTAGCGGGAGAGTCCTACAATGAGCAGTTCTTC. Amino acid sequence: CSVQGLAGESYNEQFF.

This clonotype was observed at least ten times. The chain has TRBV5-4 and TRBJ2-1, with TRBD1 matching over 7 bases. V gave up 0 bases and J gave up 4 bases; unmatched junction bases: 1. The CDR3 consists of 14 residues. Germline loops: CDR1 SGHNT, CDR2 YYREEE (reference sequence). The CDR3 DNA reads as TGTGCCAGCAGCTTGGAGGGGGCGTACAATGAGCAGTTCTTC. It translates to CASSLEGAYNEQFF.

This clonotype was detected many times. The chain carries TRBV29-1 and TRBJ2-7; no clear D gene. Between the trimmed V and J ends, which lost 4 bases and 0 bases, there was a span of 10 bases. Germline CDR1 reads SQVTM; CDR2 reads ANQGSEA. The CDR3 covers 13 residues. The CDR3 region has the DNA TGCAGCGTTGGGGATGGCCTCTCCTACGAGCAGTACTTC. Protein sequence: CSVGDGLSYEQYF.

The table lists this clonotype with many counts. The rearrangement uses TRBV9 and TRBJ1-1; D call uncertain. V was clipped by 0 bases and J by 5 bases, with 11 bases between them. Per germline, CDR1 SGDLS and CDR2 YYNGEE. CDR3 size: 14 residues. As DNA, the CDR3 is TGTGCCAGCAGCGTAGGGCGGGGATTGACTGAAGCTTTCTTT. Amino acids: CASSVGRGLTEAFF.

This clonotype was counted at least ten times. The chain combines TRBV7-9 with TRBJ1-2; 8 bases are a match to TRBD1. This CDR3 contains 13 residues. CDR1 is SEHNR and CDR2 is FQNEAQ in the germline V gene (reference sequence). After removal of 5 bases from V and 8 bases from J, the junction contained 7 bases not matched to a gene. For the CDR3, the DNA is TGTGCCAGCAGCCGAGGACAGGGCCGGGGCTACACCTTC. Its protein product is CASSRGQGRGYTF.

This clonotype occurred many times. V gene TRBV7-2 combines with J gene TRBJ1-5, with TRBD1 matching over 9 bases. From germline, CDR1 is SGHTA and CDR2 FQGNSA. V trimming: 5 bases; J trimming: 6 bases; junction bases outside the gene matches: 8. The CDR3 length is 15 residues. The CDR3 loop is CASSGPGQGSQPQHF. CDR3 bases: TGTGCCAGCAGCGGGCCGGGACAGGGTAGTCAGCCCCAGCATTTT.

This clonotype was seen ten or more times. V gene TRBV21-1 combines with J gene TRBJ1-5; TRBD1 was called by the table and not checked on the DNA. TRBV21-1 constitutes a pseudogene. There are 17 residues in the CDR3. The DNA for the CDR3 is TGTGCCAGCAGCAACAAGAGCGACAGGGTTATCAATCAGCCCCAGCATTTT. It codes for CASSNKSDRVINQPQHF.

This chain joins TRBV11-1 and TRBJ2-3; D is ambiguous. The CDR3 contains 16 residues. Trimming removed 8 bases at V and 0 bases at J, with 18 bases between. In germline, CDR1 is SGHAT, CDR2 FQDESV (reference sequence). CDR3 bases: TGTGCCAGCCCTACGACCGGCAGCCAGAGCACAGATACGCAGTATTTT. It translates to CASPTTGSQSTDTQYF.

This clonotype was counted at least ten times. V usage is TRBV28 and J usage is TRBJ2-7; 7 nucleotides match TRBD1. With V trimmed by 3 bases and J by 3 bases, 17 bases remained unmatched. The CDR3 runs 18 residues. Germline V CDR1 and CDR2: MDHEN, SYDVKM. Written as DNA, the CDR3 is TGTGCCAGCAGTTTGAGAGGGGGCGGAACCACGAAACTCTACGAGCAGTACTTC. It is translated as CASSLRGGGTTKLYEQYF.

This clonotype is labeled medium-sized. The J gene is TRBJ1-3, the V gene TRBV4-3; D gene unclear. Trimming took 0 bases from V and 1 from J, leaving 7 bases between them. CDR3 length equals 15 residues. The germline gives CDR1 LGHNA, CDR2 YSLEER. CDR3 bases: TGCGCCAGCAGCCAAGATACCGGGTCTGGAAACACCATATATTTT. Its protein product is CASSQDTGSGNTIYF.

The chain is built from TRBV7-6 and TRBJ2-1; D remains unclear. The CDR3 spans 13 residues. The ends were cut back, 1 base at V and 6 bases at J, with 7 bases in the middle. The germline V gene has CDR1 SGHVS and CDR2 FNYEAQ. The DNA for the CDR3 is TGTGCCAGCAGCTTAGGTTTGGGCAATGAGCAGTTCTTC. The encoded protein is CASSLGLGNEQFF.

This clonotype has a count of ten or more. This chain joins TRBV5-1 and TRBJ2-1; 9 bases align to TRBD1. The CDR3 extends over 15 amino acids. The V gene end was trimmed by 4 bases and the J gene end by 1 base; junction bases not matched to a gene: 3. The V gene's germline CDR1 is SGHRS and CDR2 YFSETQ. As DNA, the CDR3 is TGCGCCAGCAGCGAGGGACAGGGATCCTACAATGAGCAGTTCTTC. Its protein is CASSEGQGSYNEQFF.

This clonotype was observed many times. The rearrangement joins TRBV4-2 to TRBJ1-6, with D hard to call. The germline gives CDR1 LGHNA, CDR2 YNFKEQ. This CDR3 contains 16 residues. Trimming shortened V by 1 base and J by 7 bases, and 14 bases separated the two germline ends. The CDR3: CASSQGGVNFNSPLHF. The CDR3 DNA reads TGTGCCAGCAGCCAAGGAGGAGTCAATTTCAATTCACCCCTCCACTTT.

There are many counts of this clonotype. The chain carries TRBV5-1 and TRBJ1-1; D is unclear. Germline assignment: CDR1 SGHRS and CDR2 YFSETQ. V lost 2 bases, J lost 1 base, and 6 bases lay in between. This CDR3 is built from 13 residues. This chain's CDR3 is CASSLRANTEAFF. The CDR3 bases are TGCGCCAGCAGCTTACGAGCGAACACTGAAGCTTTCTTT.